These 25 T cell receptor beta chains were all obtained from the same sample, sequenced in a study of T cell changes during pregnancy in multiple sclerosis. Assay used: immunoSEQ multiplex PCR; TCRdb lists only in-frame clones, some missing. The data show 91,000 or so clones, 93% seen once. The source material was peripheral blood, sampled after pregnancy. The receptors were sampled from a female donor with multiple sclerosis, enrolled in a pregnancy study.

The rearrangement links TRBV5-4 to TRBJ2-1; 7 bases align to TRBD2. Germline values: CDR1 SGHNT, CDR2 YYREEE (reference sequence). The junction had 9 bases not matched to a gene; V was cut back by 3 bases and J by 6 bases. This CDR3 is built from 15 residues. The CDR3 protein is CASSSGTTPANEQFF. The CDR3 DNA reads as TGTGCCAGCAGCTCCGGGACTACCCCCGCCAATGAGCAGTTCTTC.

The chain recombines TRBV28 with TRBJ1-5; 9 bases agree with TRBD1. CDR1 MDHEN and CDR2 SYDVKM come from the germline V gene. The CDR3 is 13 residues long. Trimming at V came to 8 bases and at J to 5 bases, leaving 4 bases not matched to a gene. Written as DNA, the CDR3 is TGTGCCAGCTCGGGACAGGGATATCAGCCCCAGCATTTT. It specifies CASSGQGYQPQHF.

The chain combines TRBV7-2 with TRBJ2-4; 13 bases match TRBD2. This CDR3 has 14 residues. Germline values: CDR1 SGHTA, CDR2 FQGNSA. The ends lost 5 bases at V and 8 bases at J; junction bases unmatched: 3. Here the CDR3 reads CASSATSGRDIQYF. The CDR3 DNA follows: TGTGCCAGCAGCGCTACTAGCGGGAGGGACATTCAGTACTTC. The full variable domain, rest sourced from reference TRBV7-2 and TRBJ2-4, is GAGVSQSPSNKVTEKGKDVELRCDPISGHTALYWYRQSLGQGLEFLIYFQGNSAPDKSGLPSDRFSAERTGGSVSTLTIQRTQQEDSAVYLCASSATSGRDIQYFGAGTRLSVL.

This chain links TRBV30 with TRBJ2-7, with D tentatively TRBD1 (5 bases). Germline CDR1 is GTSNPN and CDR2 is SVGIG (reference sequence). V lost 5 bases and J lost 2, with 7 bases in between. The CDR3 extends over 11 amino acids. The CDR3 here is CAWAGPYEQYF. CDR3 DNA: TGTGCCTGGGCAGGGCCCTACGAGCAGTACTTC.

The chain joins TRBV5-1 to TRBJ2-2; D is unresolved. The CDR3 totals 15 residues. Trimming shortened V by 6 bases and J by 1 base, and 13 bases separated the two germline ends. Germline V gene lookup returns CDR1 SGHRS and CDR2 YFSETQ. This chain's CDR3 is CASKESPGNTGELFF. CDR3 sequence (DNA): TGCGCCAGCAAGGAATCGCCAGGGAACACCGGGGAGCTGTTTTTT.

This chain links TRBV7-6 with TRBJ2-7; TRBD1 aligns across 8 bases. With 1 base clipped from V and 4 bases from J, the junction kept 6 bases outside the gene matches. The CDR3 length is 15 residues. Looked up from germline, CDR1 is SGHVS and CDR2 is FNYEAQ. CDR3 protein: CASSLDRTGQYEQYF. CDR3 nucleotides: TGTGCCAGCAGCTTAGATCGGACAGGGCAATACGAGCAGTACTTC. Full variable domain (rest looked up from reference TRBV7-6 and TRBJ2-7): GAGVSQSPRYKVTKRGQDVALRCDPISGHVSLYWYRQALGQGPEFLTYFNYEAQQDKSGLPNDRFSAERPEGSISTLTIQRTEQRDSAMYRCASSLDRTGQYEQYFGPGTRLTVT.

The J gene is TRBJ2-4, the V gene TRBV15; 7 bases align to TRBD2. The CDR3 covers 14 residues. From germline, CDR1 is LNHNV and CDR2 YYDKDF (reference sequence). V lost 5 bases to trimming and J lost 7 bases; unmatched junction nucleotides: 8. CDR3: CATSGSSGTNIQYF. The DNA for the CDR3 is TGTGCCACCAGCGGGTCAAGCGGGACGAACATTCAGTACTTC. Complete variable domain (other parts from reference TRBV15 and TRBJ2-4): DAMVIQNPRYQVTQFGKPVTLSCSQTLNHNVMYWYQQKSSQAPKLLFHYYDKDFNNEADTPDNFQSRRPNTSFCFLDIRSPGLGDTAMYLCATSGSSGTNIQYFGAGTRLSVL.

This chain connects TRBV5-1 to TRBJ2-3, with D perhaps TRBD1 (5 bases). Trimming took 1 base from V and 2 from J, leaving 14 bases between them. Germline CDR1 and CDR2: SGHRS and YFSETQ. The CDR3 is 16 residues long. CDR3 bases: TGCGCCAGCAGCTTGAAGGGCACAGGCCTCACAGATACGCAGTATTTT. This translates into CASSLKGTGLTDTQYF.

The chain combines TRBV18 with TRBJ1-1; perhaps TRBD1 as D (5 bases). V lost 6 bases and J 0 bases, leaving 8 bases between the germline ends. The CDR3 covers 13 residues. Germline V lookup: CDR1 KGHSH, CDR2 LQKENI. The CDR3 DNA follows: TGTGCCAGCTCTGACAGCCTGAACACTGAAGCTTTCTTT. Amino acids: CASSDSLNTEAFF.

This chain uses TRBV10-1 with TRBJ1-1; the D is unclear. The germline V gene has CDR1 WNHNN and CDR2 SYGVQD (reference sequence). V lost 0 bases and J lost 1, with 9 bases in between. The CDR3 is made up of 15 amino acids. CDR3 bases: TGCGCCAGCAGTGAGTCGAGACGGGAGAACACTGAAGCTTTCTTT. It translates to CASSESRRENTEAFF.

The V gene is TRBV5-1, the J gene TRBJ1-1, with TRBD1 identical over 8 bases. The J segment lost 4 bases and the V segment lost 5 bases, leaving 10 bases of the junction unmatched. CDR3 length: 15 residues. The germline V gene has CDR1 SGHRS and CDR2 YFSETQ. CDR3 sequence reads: CASRARTGRGTEAFF. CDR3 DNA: TGCGCCAGCAGGGCGAGGACAGGGCGCGGCACTGAAGCTTTCTTT.

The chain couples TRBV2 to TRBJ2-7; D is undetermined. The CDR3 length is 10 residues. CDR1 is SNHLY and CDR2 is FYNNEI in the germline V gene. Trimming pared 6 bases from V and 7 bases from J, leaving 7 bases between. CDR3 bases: TGTGCCAGCAGCGAGAATGAGCAGTACTTC. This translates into CASSENEQYF.

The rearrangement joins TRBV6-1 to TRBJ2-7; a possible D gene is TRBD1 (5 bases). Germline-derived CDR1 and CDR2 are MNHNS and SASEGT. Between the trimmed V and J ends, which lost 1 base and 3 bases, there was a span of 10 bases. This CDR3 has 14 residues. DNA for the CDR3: TGTGCCAGCAGTGAAGAAGTTCAGGGCTACGAGCAGTACTTC. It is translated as CASSEEVQGYEQYF.

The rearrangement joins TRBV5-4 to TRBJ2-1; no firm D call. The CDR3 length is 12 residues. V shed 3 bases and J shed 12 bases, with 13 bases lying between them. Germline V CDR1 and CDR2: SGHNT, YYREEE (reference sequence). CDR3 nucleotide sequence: TGTGCCAGCAGCTCAGAGCGCAGTGTGCAGTTCTTC. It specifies CASSSERSVQFF.

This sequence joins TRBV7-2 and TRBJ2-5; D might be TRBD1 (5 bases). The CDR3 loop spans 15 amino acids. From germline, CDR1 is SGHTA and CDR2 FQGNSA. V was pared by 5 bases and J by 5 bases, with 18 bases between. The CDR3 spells CASSTGPTAGETQYF. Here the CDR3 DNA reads TGTGCCAGCAGCACCGGACCCACCGCAGGGGAGACCCAGTACTTC.

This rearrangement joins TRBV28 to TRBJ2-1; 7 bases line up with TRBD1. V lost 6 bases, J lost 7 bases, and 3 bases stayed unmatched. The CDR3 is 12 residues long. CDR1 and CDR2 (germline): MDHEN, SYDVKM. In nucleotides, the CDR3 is TGTGCCAGCAGCTCGACAGGGAATGAGCAGTTCTTC. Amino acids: CASSSTGNEQFF.

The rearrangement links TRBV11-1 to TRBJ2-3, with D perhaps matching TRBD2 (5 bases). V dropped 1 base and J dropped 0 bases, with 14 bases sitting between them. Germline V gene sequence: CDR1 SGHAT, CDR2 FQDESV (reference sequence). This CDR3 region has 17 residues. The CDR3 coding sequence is TGTGCCAGCAGCTTAGGACTAAGAGCGTTGAGCACAGATACGCAGTATTTT. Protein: CASSLGLRALSTDTQYF.

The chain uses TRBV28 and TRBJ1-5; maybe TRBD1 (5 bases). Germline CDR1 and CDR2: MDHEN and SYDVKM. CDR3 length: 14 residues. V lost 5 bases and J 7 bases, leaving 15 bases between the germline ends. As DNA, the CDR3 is TGTGCCAGCAGTAGTCCCAGGGCAGGCCAGCCCCAGCATTTT. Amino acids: CASSSPRAGQPQHF.

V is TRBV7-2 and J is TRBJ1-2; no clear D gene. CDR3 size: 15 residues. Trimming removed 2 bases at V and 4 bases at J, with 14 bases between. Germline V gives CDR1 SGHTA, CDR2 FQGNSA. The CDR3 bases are TGTGCCAGCAGCTTAATGGACTTCTTCAGCTATGGCTACACCTTC. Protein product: CASSLMDFFSYGYTF.

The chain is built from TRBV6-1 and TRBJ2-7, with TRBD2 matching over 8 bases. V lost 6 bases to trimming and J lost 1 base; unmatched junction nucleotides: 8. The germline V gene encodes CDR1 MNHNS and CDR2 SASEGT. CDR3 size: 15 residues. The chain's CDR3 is CASSRREGRSYEQYF. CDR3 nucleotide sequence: TGTGCCAGCAGCCGACGGGAGGGCCGTTCCTACGAGCAGTACTTC.

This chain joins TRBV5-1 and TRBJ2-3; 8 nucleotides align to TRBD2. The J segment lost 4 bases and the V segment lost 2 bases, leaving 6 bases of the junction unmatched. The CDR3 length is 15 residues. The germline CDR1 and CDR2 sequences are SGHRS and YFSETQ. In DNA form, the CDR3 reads TGCGCCAGCAGCTTCTCAAGCGGGAGTCCAGATACGCAGTATTTT. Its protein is CASSFSSGSPDTQYF.

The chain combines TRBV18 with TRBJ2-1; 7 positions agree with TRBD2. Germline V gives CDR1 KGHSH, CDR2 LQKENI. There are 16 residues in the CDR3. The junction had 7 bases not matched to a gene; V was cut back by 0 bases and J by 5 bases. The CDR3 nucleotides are TGTGCCAGCTCACCACCTGGGCTAGCGGAGAACAATGAGCAGTTCTTC. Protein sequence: CASSPPGLAENNEQFF.

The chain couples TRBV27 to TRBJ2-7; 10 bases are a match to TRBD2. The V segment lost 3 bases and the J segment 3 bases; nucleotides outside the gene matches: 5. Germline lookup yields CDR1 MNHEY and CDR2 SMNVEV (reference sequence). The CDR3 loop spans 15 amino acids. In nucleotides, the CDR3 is TGTGCCAGCAGTTTTGCTAGCGGGAGCGACTACGAGCAGTACTTC. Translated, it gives CASSFASGSDYEQYF.

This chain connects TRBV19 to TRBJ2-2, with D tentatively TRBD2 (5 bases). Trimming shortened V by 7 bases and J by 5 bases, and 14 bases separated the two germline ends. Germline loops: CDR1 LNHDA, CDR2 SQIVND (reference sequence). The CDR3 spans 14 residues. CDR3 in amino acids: CASNAQRKTGELFF. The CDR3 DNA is TGTGCCAGTAACGCCCAGCGGAAAACCGGGGAGCTGTTTTTT.

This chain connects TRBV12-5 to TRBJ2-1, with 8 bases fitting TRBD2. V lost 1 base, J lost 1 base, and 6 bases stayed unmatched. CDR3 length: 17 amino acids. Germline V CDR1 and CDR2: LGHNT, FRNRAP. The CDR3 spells CASGLAQTSESYNEQFF. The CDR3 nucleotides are TGTGCTAGTGGTTTGGCCCAGACTAGCGAATCCTACAATGAGCAGTTCTTC. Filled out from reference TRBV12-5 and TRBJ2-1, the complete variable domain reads DARVTQTPRHKVTEMGQEVTMRCQPILGHNTVFWYRQTMMQGLELLAYFRNRAPLDDSGMPKDRFSAEMPDATLATLKIQPSEPRDSAVYFCASGLAQTSESYNEQFFGPGTRLTVL.